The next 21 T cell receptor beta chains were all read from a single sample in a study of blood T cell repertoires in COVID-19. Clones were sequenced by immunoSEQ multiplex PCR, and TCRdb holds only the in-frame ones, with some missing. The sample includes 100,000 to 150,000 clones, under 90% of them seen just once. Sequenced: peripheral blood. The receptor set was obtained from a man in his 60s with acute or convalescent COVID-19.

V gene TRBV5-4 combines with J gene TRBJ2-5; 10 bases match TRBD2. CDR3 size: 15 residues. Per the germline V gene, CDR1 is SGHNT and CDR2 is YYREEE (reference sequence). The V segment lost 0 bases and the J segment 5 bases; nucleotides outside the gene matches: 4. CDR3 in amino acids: CASSLESSGRETQYF. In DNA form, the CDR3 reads TGTGCCAGCAGCTTGGAGAGTAGCGGGAGGGAGACCCAGTACTTC.

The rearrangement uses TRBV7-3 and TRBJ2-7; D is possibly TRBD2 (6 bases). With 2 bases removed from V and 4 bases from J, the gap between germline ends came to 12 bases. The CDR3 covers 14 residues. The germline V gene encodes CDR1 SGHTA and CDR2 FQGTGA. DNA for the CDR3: TGTGCCAGCAGCTTAGGGCCGGGAGAGTACGAGCAGTACTTC. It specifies CASSLGPGEYEQYF.

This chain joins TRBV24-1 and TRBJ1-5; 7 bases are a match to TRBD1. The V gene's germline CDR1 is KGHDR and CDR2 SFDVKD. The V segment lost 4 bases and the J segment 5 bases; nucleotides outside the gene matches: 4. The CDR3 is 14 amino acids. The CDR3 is CATSEGQIDQPQHF. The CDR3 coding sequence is TGTGCCACCAGTGAGGGACAGATCGATCAGCCCCAGCATTTT.

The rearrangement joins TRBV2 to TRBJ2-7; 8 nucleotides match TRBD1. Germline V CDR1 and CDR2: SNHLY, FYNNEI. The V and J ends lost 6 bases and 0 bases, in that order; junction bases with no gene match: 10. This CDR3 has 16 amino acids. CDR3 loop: CASSQAGGSLSYEQYF. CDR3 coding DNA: TGTGCCAGCAGCCAAGCAGGGGGCTCTCTCTCCTACGAGCAGTACTTC.

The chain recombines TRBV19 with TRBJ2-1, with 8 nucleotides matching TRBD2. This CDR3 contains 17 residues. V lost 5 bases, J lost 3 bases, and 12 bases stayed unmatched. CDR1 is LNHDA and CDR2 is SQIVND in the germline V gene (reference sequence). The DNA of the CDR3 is TGTGCCAGTAGTGCTACACGCGGGAGGTCATACTACAATGAGCAGTTCTTC. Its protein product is CASSATRGRSYYNEQFF.

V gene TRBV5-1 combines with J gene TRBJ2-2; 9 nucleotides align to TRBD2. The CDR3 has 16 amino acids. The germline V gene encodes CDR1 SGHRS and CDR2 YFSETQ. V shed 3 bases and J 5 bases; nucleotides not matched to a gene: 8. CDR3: CASSSPLAGETGELFF. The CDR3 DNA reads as TGCGCCAGCAGCTCCCCACTAGCGGGCGAGACCGGGGAGCTGTTTTTT.

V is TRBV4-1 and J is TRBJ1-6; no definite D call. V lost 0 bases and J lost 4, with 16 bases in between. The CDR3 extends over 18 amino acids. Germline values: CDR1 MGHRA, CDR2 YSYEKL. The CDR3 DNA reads TGCGCCAGCAGCCAAGAGGGAGCATCCCGTCTTTATAATTCACCCCTCCACTTT. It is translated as CASSQEGASRLYNSPLHF.

The CDR3 reads CASSKNGVKDLREQYF. DNA for the CDR3: TGTGCCAGCAGCAAAAACGGGGTAAAGGATTTGAGGGAGCAGTACTTC. The J gene is TRBJ2-7, the V gene TRBV21-1; the D call of TRBD2 is as the table states it, not checked on the DNA. TRBV21-1 is labeled a pseudogene. The CDR3 extends over 16 amino acids.

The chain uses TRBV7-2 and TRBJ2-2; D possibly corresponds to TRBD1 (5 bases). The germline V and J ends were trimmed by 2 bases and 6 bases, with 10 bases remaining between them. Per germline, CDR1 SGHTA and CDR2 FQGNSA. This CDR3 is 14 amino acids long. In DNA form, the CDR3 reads TGTGCCAGCAGCTTAAAACAGGTTCCCGGGGAGCTGTTTTTT. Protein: CASSLKQVPGELFF.

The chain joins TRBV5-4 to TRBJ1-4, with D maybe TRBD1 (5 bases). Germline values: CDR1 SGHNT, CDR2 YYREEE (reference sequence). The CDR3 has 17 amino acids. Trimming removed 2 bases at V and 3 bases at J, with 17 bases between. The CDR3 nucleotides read TGTGCCAGCAGCTTTTCTCCCCTAGGGGTTCCTAATGAAAAACTGTTTTTT. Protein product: CASSFSPLGVPNEKLFF.

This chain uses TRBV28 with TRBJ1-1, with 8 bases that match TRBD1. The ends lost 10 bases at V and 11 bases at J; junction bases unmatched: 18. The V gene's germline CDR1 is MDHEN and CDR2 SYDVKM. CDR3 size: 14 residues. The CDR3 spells CATTRGLVGRAAFF. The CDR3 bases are TGTGCCACTACCAGGGGGCTAGTTGGCCGGGCGGCTTTCTTT. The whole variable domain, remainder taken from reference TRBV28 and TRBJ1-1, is DVKVTQSSRYLVKRTGEKVFLECVQDMDHENMFWYRQDPGLGLRLIYFSYDVKMKEKGDIPEGYSVSREKKERFSLILESASTNQTSMYLCATTRGLVGRAAFFGQGTRLTVV.

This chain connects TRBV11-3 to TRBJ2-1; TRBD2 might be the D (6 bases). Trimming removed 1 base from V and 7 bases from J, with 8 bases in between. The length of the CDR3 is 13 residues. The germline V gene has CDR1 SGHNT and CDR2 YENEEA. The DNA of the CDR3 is TGTGCCAGCAGCTTAGGTCGGGGGAATGAGCAGTTCTTC. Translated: CASSLGRGNEQFF.

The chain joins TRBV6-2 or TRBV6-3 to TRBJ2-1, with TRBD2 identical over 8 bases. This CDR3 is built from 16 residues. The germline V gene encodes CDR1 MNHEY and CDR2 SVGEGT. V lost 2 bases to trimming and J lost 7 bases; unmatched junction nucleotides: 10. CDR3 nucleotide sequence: TGTGCCAGCAGTTACCGGGCGGGAGGTCTCGGAAATGAGCAGTTCTTC. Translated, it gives CASSYRAGGLGNEQFF.

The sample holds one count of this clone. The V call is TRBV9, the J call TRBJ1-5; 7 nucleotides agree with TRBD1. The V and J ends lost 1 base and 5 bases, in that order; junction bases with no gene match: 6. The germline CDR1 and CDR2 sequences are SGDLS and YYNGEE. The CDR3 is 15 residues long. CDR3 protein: CASSVSGTEDQPQHF. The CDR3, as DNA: TGTGCCAGCAGCGTATCCGGGACAGAAGATCAGCCCCAGCATTTT.

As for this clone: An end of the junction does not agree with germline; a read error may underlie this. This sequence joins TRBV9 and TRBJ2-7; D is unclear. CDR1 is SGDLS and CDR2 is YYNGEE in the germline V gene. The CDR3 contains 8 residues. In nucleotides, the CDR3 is TGTGCCAGCAGCGTCTTCCCCTTC. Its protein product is CASSVFPF.

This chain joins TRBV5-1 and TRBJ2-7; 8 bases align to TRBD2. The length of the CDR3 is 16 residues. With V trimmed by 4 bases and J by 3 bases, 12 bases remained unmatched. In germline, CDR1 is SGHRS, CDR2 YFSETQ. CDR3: CASSEGAGGRLYEQYF. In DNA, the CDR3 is TGCGCCAGCAGCGAGGGAGCCGGCGGGAGGCTCTACGAGCAGTACTTC.

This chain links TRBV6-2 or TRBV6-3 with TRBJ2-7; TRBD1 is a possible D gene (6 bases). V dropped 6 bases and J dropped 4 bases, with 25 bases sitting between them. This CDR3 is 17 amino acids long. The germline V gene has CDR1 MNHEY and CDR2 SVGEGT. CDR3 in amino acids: CASSLTPGAASRYEQYF. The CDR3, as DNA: TGTGCCAGCAGCTTAACGCCAGGGGCGGCAAGCCGTTACGAGCAGTACTTC.

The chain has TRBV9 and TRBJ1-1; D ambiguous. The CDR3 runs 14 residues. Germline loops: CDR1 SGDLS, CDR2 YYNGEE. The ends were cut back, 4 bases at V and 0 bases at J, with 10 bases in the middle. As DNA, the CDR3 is TGTGCCAGCAGCCCATCGGGTCTGAACACTGAAGCTTTCTTT. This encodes CASSPSGLNTEAFF.

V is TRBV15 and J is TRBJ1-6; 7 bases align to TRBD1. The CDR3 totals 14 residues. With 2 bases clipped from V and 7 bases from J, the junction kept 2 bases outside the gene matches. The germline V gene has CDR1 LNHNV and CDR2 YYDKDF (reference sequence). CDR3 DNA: TGTGCCACCAGCAGAACAGGGGTCAATTCACCCCTCCACTTT. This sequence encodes CATSRTGVNSPLHF.

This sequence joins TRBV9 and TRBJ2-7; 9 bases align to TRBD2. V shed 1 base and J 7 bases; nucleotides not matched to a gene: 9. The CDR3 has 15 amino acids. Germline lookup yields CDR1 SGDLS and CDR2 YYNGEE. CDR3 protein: CASSVWDSGSGEQYF. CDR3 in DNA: TGTGCCAGCAGCGTATGGGATAGCGGGAGTGGGGAGCAGTACTTC.

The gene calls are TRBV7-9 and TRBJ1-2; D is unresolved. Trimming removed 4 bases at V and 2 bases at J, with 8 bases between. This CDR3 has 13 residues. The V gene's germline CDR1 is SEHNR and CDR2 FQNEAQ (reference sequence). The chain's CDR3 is CASSSTGNYGYTF. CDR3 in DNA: TGTGCCAGCAGCTCGACTGGAAACTATGGCTACACCTTC.